This T cell receptor beta chain is from a study of blood T cell repertoires in COVID-19. Overall study context: Acute and convalescent COVID-19 specimens originated in the United States, Italy and Spain.

CDR3 size: 15 residues. Germline trimming cut 0 bases from V and 4 bases from J; bases unmatched to any gene: 6. The germline gives CDR1 LGHNA, CDR2 YNFKEQ. In the authors' methods: The assay estimated nucleated cells by amplifying reference gene primers. This table comes from immunoSEQ multiplex PCR, and its TCRdb copy is limited to in-frame clones, with some not included. That table furnishes V, J and clone size, whereas the DNA furnished D and trimming. Of approximately 150,000 clones listed, 79% are singletons. The Seattle patients joined while their infection was active and were tracked longitudinally afterward.

The receptor was derived from a woman aged 55-69 years with COVID-19, enrolled during active disease. The sequencing input was peripheral blood. The chain employs TRBV4-2 and TRBJ2-7; 7 bases agree with TRBD1. CDR3 loop: CASSQEPGQYYEQYF. CDR3 in DNA: TGTGCCAGCAGCCAAGAGCCGGGACAGTATTACGAGCAGTACTTC.